This record covers a single T cell receptor (beta chain). These data originate in a study of early T cells in non-severe SARS-CoV-2 infection. Looking at the study overall: With bulk RNA from unsorted whole blood as input, sequencing yielded unpaired chains.

Attachment of unique molecular identifiers was made to individual cDNA molecules. TCRdb itself ran the 5' RACE reads through MiXCR, one entry per CDR3 protein. The table lists 55,000 to 75,000 distinct CDR3 sequences, approximately 9% of them singletons. CDR1 is SGHRS, CDR2 YFSETQ, per germline. This CDR3 has 14 residues. V shed 0 bases and J shed 1 base, with 7 bases lying between them. V usage is TRBV5-1 and J usage is TRBJ1-1; D ambiguous. The sequencing sample was made of whole blood. This clonotype originated in an adult who was a healthcare worker with PCR-confirmed SARS-CoV-2 infection or an uninfected control (not recorded which). The CDR3, as DNA: TGCGCCAGCAGCTTGGTTCGGTCGAACACTGAAGCTTTCTTT. Encoded protein: CASSLVRSNTEAFF. The full variable domain, completed using reference TRBV5-1 and TRBJ1-1, is KAGVTQTPRYLIKTRGQQVTLSCSPISGHRSVSWYQQTPGQGLQFLFEYFSETQRNKGNFPGRFSGRQFSNSRSEMNVSTLELGDSALYLCASSLVRSNTEAFFGQGTRLTVV.